Each of the 14 T cell receptor beta chains below was sequenced from the same sample in a study of post-analysis software for immune sequencing data (dated by TCRdb to between 2014 and 2017). Study-level results and caveats: Significantly higher frequencies in patients than in controls were found for several TRBV segments, including TRBV5-6, TRBV5-1 and TRBV20-1.

The library was made by PCR. Instrument used: Illumina HiSeq 2500. To reduce PCR and sequencing biases, unique molecular identifiers were incorporated into the TCR beta cDNA libraries. Clones were called with MiXCR by TCRdb after fastp trimmed the public reads at Q25, and only in-frame beta chains were retained. Rows matching on CDR3 protein sequence are summarized as one entry with the most common DNA and genes. This sample comprises about 760,000 distinct CDR3 sequences, approximately 30% of them detected only once. The ten most abundant clones make up around 0.56% of the sample. Antigen specificity for these receptors is unknown. Material for sequencing was blood. All receptors come from a girl between 10 and 17 years old with multiple sclerosis.

The chain recombines TRBV5-1 with TRBJ1-1; 9 bases agree with TRBD1. V lost 4 bases and J lost 5; bases outside the gene matches: 6. There are 14 residues in the CDR3. Germline lookup yields CDR1 SGHRS and CDR2 YFSETQ. Here the CDR3 DNA reads TGCGCCAGCAGCCCCGGACAGGGGTTGACTGAAGCTTTCTTT. This encodes CASSPGQGLTEAFF.

The sample holds many counts of this clonotype. This chain joins TRBV20-1 and TRBJ2-1, with 8 nucleotides matching TRBD2. This CDR3 has 9 residues. Germline V gives CDR1 DFQATT, CDR2 SNEGSKA (reference sequence). In DNA, the CDR3 is TGCAACCCGGGAGGGAAGCAGTTCTTC. Amino acids: CNPGGKQFF.

The chain is built from TRBV7-9 and TRBJ2-7, with D unclear. Germline assignment: CDR1 SEHNR and CDR2 FQNEAQ (reference sequence). V lost 1 base to trimming and J lost 0 bases, with 7 bases between them. CDR3 size: 14 residues. The CDR3 spells CASSLGADSYEQYF. CDR3 nucleotides: TGTGCCAGCAGCTTAGGGGCAGACTCCTACGAGCAGTACTTC.

V usage is TRBV5-6 and J usage is TRBJ1-4, with 7 nucleotides matching TRBD1. The CDR3 runs to 16 residues. Losses at the gene ends were 4 bases for V and 0 bases for J; bases not matched to a gene: 6. Germline CDR1 reads SGHDT; CDR2 reads YYEEEE. The CDR3 nucleotides are TGTGCCAGCAGCCTCCCGGGGACAGCAACTAATGAAAAACTGTTTTTT. Residues: CASSLPGTATNEKLFF.

This clonotype appeared a single time. The V gene is TRBV12-3 or TRBV12-4, the J gene TRBJ2-3; D is possibly TRBD1 or TRBD2 (5 bases each). The V gene lost 6 bases and the J gene lost 6 bases, with 16 bases spanning the gap. This CDR3 has 14 residues. The CDR3 DNA reads TGTGCCAGCAGCCTTGGGGGTCACGTGGATACGCAGTATTTT. Translated, it gives CASSLGGHVDTQYF.

This clonotype came up once. This may stem from a read error, because a much larger clone lies one nucleotide away. J is TRBJ2-1 and V is TRBV6-2 or TRBV6-3, with 7 bases that match TRBD2. This CDR3 has 14 amino acids. CDR1 is MNHEY, CDR2 SVGEGT, per germline. The CDR3 sequence: CASNPTSSYNGQFF. DNA for the CDR3: TGTGCCAGCAACCCGACTAGCAGCTACAATGGGCAGTTCTTC.

J is TRBJ2-7 and V is TRBV13; 9 positions match TRBD1. The CDR3 has 15 residues. In germline, CDR1 is PRHDT, CDR2 FYEKMQ (reference sequence). Trimming at V came to 5 bases and at J to 6 bases, leaving 11 bases not matched to a gene. The CDR3 nucleotides read TGTGCCAGCAGCCCACCCGACAGGGGGTTGGGCGAGCAGTACTTC. Its protein is CASSPPDRGLGEQYF.

In its sample, this clonotype was seen many times. The chain carries TRBV28 and TRBJ2-5; D may be TRBD2 (5 bases). The length of the CDR3 is 14 residues. Germline V gives CDR1 MDHEN, CDR2 SYDVKM. The V end lost 5 bases, the J end lost 5 bases, and 15 bases lay between the germline ends. The CDR3 spells CASSRGRRRETQYF. CDR3 nucleotide sequence: TGTGCCAGCAGTCGCGGACGACGGAGGGAGACCCAGTACTTC.

CDR3 sequence (DNA): TGTGCCAGCAGCTCCGGGACAGGGGGCGACGAGACCCAGTACTTC. Amino acids: CASSSGTGGDETQYF. V and J are TRBV7-2 and TRBJ2-7; 12 bases line up with TRBD1. The DNA end is more similar to TRBJ2-5, so the J call may be wrong. Germline loops: CDR1 SGHTA, CDR2 FQGNSA. The CDR3 is 15 amino acids.

The CDR3 sequence: CSSGHRETQYF. The CDR3 nucleotides are TGCAGTTCAGGCCACCGGGAGACCCAGTACTTC. The chain has TRBV20-1 and TRBJ2-7; no clear D. The last part of the DNA fits TRBJ2-5 better; the J call may be wrong. The CDR3 is 11 residues long. Germline loops: CDR1 DFQATT, CDR2 SNEGSKA (reference sequence).

This clonotype was seen a few times. V and J are TRBV4-2 and TRBJ2-1; 8 bases are a match to TRBD2. Germline V gene sequence: CDR1 LGHNA, CDR2 YNFKEQ. The J segment lost 0 bases and the V segment lost 0 bases, leaving 4 bases of the junction unmatched. The CDR3 has 17 amino acids. CDR3 protein: CASSQDPAGVSYNEQFF. The CDR3 DNA sequence: TGTGCCAGCAGCCAAGACCCAGCGGGGGTCTCCTACAATGAGCAGTTCTTC.

V usage is TRBV6-5 and J usage is TRBJ2-4, with D perhaps TRBD1 (6 bases). The CDR3 covers 17 residues. The germline V gene has CDR1 MNHEY and CDR2 SVGAGI. V lost 1 base and J lost 0, with 13 bases in between. The CDR3 here is CASSYLPGHLAKNIQYF. CDR3 nucleotide sequence: TGTGCCAGCAGTTACTTACCGGGACATCTAGCCAAAAACATTCAGTACTTC.

The chain uses TRBV14 and TRBJ1-2, with D possibly TRBD1 on 5 matching bases. In germline, CDR1 is SGHDN, CDR2 FVKESK. There are 16 residues in the CDR3. Trimming cost V 0 bases and J 7 bases, with 18 bases left between them. The CDR3: CASSQDARGSIGGYTF. The DNA of the CDR3 is TGTGCCAGCAGCCAAGATGCGAGGGGCTCTATCGGTGGCTACACCTTC.

The rearrangement joins TRBV6-7 to TRBJ2-7, with D perhaps assigned TRBD1 or TRBD2 (5 bases each). TRBV6-7 is reported as an ORF; its role is uncertain. The CDR3 loop spans 17 amino acids. V was cut by 3 bases and J by 0 bases, with 18 bases left in between. This chain's CDR3 is CASSYSSEGRRSYEQYF. In nucleotides, the CDR3 is TGTGCCAGCAGTTATAGCAGCGAGGGGCGGCGCTCCTACGAGCAGTACTTC.